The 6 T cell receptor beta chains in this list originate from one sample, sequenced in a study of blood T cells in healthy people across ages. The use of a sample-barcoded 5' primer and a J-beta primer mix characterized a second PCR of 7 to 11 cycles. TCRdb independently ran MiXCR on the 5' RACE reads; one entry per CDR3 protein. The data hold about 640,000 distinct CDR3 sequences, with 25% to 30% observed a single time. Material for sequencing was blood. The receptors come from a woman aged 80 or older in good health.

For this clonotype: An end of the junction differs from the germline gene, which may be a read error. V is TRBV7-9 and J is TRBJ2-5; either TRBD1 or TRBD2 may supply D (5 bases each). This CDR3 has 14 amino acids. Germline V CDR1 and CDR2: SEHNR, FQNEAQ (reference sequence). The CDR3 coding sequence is TGTGCCAGCAGCTTGGGAGAATTAGGGGAGACTCAGTACTTC. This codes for CASSLGELGETQYF.

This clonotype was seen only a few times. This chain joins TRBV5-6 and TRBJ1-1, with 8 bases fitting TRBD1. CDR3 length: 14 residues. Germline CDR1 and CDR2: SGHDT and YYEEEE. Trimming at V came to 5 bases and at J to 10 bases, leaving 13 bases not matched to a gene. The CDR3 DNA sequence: TGTGCCAGCAGTCTGACAGGGGCGACTATGAGAGCTTTCTTT. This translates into CASSLTGATMRAFF. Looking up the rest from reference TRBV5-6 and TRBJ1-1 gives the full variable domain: DAGVTQSPTHLIKTRGQQVTLRCSPKSGHDTVSWYQQALGQGPQFIFQYYEEEERQRGNFPDRFSGHQFPNYSSELNVNALLLGDSALYLCASSLTGATMRAFFGQGTRLTVV.

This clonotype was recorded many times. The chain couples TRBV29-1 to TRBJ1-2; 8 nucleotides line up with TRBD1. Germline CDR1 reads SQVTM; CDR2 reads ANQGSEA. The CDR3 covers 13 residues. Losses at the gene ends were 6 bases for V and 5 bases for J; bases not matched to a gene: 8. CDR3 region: CSVSPDRGYGYTF. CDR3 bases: TGCAGCGTGTCCCCTGACAGGGGATATGGCTACACCTTC.

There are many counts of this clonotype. Written as DNA, the CDR3 is TGTGCCTGGAGTGTAGAGTCACCCCTCCACTTT. Translated: CAWSVESPLHF. The V gene is TRBV30, the J gene TRBJ1-6; D gene ambiguous. Germline-derived CDR1 and CDR2 are GTSNPN and SVGIG (reference sequence). The V gene lost 0 bases and the J gene lost 10 bases, with 4 bases spanning the gap. The CDR3 consists of 11 residues.

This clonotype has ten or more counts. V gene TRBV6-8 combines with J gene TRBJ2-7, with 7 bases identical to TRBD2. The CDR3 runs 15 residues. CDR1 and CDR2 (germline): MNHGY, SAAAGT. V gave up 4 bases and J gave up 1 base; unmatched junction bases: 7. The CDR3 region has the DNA TGTGCCAGCAGTTTCCGGCGGGGGATATCCTACGAGCAGTACTTC. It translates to CASSFRRGISYEQYF.

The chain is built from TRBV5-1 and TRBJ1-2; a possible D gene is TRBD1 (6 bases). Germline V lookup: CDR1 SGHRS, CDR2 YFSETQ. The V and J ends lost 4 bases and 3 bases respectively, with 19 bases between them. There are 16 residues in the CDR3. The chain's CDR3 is CASSMGYYREDYGYTF. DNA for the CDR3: TGCGCCAGCAGCATGGGCTATTACAGGGAAGACTATGGCTACACCTTC.